This entry features one T cell receptor (beta chain) sequence. Its matching antigen is unknown. This specimen belongs to a study of T cell responses to AZD1222 COVID-19 vaccine. The study, taken as a whole, reports: Just 6 or 7 people given AZD1222 tested seropositive at baseline. Increases in Spike-specific TCR breadth and depth were seen after two AZD1222 doses. No repertoire was sampled before or during the peak T cell response, only after it. Unmutated variant regions are reportedly targeted by nearly half of spike-specific TCRs.

Germline V gives CDR1 SGHRS, CDR2 YFSETQ. The CDR3 loop spans 14 amino acids. Trimming removed 0 bases from V and 3 bases from J, with 10 bases in between. Profiling relied on immunoSEQ multiplex PCR, and the TCRdb table lists in-frame clones only, not all of them. The sample lists about 110,000 clones; roughly 89% were seen once. This rearrangement joins TRBV5-1 to TRBJ2-7; the D gene could be TRBD1 or TRBD2 (7 bases each). The sample in question was peripheral blood, obtained on day 0 of MenACWY control vaccination. This clonotype was sampled from an adult in good health. Written as DNA, the CDR3 is TGCGCCAGCAGCTTGGCAGGGGGGGTCTACGAGCAGTACTTC. This codes for CASSLAGGVYEQYF.